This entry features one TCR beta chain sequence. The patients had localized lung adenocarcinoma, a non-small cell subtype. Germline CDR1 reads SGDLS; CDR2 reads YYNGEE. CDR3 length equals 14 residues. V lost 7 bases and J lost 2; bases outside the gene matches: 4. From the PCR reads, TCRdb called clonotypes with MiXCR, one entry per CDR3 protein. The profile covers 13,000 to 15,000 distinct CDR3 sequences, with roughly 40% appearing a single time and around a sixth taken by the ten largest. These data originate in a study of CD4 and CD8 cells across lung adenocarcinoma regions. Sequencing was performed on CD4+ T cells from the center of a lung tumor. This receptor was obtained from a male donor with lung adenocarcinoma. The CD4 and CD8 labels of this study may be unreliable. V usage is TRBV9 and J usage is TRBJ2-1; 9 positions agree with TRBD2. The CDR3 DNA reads TGTGCCAGCGAGACTAGCGGACCCTACAATGAGCAGTTCTTC. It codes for CASETSGPYNEQFF.